This T cell receptor beta chain is drawn from a study of response to subunit inactivated influenza vaccine. The table lists this clonotype with a few counts. Its antigen remains unknown. Germline V gene data show CDR1 as ENHRY and CDR2 as SYGVKD. This CDR3 has 15 residues. V lost 5 bases and J lost 6; bases outside the gene matches: 7. General observations from the study: Researchers suggested that each seasonal influenza vaccination recruits few new T cells.

Each CDR3 protein is one row after TCRdb ran MiXCR on the RT-PCR reads. The data hold approximately 500,000 distinct CDR3 sequences, with approximately 14% observed a single time. The V gene is TRBV10-3, the J gene TRBJ2-3; 11 bases are a match to TRBD2. Sequencing was performed on PBMCs from blood, taken about 12 days after vaccination. The sequence was collected from a man over 45 who received an inactivated influenza vaccine. The DNA for the CDR3 is TGTGCCATCAGTAAGGGACTAGCGGAGAGGGATACGCAGTATTTT. This gives the protein CAISKGLAERDTQYF.